These T cell receptor beta chains were read from a single sample in a study of T cell responses to AZD1222 COVID-19 vaccine. Generated by immunoSEQ multiplex PCR, the TCRdb table keeps only in-frame clones and is missing some. The table records about 92,000 clones, more than 75% of them present only once. The sample here was peripheral blood, taken on day 0 of AZD1222 vaccination. Receptors originate from an adult in good health. The CDR3 runs from the conserved cysteine through the conserved F or W. D genes are given only for firm matches. Size is stated for part of the rows, as once, few or many counts, or as a class when the clone is expanded.

J gene | V gene | D gene | clone size | CDR3 DNA | CDR3 protein
TRBJ2-7 | TRBV27 | - | - | TGTGCCAGCAGTCCCAACTACCCGGGACAAAAGGTCTTC | CASSPNYPGQKVF
TRBJ1-3 | TRBV5-1 | - | - | TGCGCCAGCAGCTTACAGAGCTCTGGAAACACCATATATTTT | CASSLQSSGNTIYF
TRBJ2-3 | TRBV7-9 | - | - | TGTGCCAGCAGCTTAGCGGGGGGGCCTATGGATACGCAGTATTTT | CASSLAGGPMDTQYF
TRBJ2-1 | TRBV29-1 | - | - | TGCAGCGTTGAAACGGGACGGCAATACAATGAGCAGTTCTTC | CSVETGRQYNEQFF
TRBJ2-5 | TRBV19 | - | - | TGTGCCAGTAGGACCCTCGGGACCGGAACCCAGTACTTC | CASRTLGTGTQYF
TRBJ2-3 | TRBV2 | TRBD1 | - | TGTGCCAGCAGTGGCGACAGGGGCACAGATACGCAGTATTTT | CASSGDRGTDTQYF
TRBJ1-6 | TRBV10-3 | - | - | TGTGCCATCAGTGAAGCGGGCGGCGGGAACCATTCACCCCTCCACTTT | CAISEAGGGNHSPLHF
TRBJ2-3 | TRBV6-5 | - | once | TGTGCCAGCAGCGGGGCCCTCACAGATACGCAGTATTTT | CASSGALTDTQYF
TRBJ2-4 | TRBV6-1 | - | - | TGTGCCAGCAGTGACAATCGGGGTTTCGGCATTCAGTACTTC | CASSDNRGFGIQYF
TRBJ2-1 | TRBV21-1 | - | - | TGTGCCAGCAGCAGGTACCCATCGATGGGCACACTAAACCGGCGGGATGAGCAGTTCTTC | CASSRYPSMGTLNRRDEQFF
TRBJ1-1 | TRBV7-2 | - | - | TGTGCCAGCAGCTTAGGCCAGGTCGGTAGTCTCGGTGAAGCTTTCTTT | CASSLGQVGSLGEAFF
TRBJ1-2 | TRBV7-2 | TRBD1 | - | TGTGCCAGCAGCTTAACAGGGGAAGGCTATGGCTACACCTTC | CASSLTGEGYGYTF
TRBJ1-4 | TRBV5-4 | TRBD1 | - | TGTGCCAGCAGCTTGGCCGGGACAGGTTTGAATGAAAAACTGTTTTTT | CASSLAGTGLNEKLFF
TRBJ2-6 | TRBV30 | TRBD2 | - | TGTGCCTGGAGTCGGGGGGTTACTGGGGCCAACGTCCTGACTTTC | CAWSRGVTGANVLTF
TRBJ1-1 | TRBV19 | - | - | TGTGCCAGTAGTATAGTCCCCGGCGGCACTGAAGCTTTCTTT | CASSIVPGGTEAFF